This T cell receptor beta chain came from a study of blood T cells in healthy people across ages. Regarding the study as a whole: Considered underestimates were the diversity estimates obtained from one million T cells.

Combining a sample-barcoded 5' primer with a J-beta primer mix, a second PCR ran for roughly 6 to 12 cycles. CDR3-containing paired-end reads numbering at least 2.5 million came from each sample. TCRdb fed the 5' RACE reads into MiXCR, producing one record per CDR3 protein. Of about 640,000 distinct CDR3 sequences in the sample, approximately 59% are singletons; the top ten hold 30% to 40%. For this clonotype: Its matching antigen is unknown.

Researchers collected around 10 milliliters of peripheral blood from every single donor. Every sample had a minimum of 6.5 million PBMCs isolated. This CDR3 contains 20 residues. V lost 0 bases to trimming and J lost 0 bases; unmatched junction nucleotides: 15. Germline values: CDR1 LGHNA, CDR2 YNFKEQ. Sequences were obtained from blood. This receptor was taken from a man between 60 and 75 years old in good health. This chain connects TRBV4-2 to TRBJ2-3; TRBD1 matches 7 bases. The CDR3 loop reads CASSQDSFRRGPTSTDTQYF. The CDR3 bases are TGTGCCAGCAGCCAAGATAGCTTCAGAAGGGGGCCAACTAGCACAGATACGCAGTATTTT.